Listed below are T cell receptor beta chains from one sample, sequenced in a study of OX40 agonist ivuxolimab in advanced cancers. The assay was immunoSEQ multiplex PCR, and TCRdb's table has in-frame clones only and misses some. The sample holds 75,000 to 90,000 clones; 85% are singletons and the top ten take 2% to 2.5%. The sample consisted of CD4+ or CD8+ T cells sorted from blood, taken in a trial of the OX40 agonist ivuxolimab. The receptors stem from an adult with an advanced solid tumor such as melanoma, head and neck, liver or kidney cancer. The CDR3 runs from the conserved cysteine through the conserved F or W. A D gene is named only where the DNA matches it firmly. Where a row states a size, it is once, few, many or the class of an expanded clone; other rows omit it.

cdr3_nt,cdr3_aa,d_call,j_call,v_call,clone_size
TGTGCCAGCAGCTTCGGAGGGGGCGGAACTAATGAAAAACTGTTTTTT,CASSFGGGGTNEKLFF,TRBD1,TRBJ1-4,TRBV5-4,.
TGTGCCAGCAGCCCCGGGCGAATAGCGGGGGTGCATGATACGCAGTATTTT,CASSPGRIAGVHDTQYF,TRBD2,TRBJ2-3,TRBV9,.
TGTGCCAGCAGCCCGGACAGGAGCTACGAGCAGTACTTC,CASSPDRSYEQYF,TRBD1,TRBJ2-7,TRBV5-6,once
TGTGCCATCAGGCCTTCAGGTCCTGCAGGTGATACGCAGTATTTT,CAIRPSGPAGDTQYF,.,TRBJ2-3,TRBV10-3,.
TGTGCCAGCAGCCCCGGGACAGGGAGGAACACTGAAGCTTTCTTT,CASSPGTGRNTEAFF,TRBD1,TRBJ1-1,TRBV7-9,.
TGTGCCAGCAGTGGAGGATGGGAGTTCGAGCAGTTCTTC,CASSGGWEFEQFF,.,TRBJ2-1,TRBV5-4,.
TGTGCCACCAGCAGAGTATTGGAAAAGGGCCGGAGTTATAATTCACCCCTCCACTTT,CATSRVLEKGRSYNSPLHF,.,TRBJ1-6,TRBV15,.
TGTGCCAGCTCACCAGAGGTATCGATTAATGAAAAACTGTTTTTT,CASSPEVSINEKLFF,.,TRBJ1-4,TRBV18,.
TGTGCCAGCATTCCCAGCTCGCGGGACAGGGGGCTCGGTGGCTACACCTTC,CASIPSSRDRGLGGYTF,TRBD1,TRBJ1-2,TRBV28,.
TGTGCCAGCAGTTACCCCGGGACTGACAGGCCCCAGCATTTT,CASSYPGTDRPQHF,.,TRBJ1-5,TRBV6-6,.
TGTGCCAGCAGCTTCGGCCAGGTCACAGATACGCAGTATTTT,CASSFGQVTDTQYF,.,TRBJ2-3,TRBV5-6,.
TGTGCCAGCTCACCACAAACTAACTATGGCTACACCTTC,CASSPQTNYGYTF,.,TRBJ1-2,TRBV18,medium-sized
TGCGCCAGCAGCTTGGACGGGAATTGGCAGCCCCAGCATTTT,CASSLDGNWQPQHF,.,TRBJ1-5,TRBV5-1,.
TGTGCCAGCAGCCTCCCGGGGAACTCTGGAAACACCATATATTTT,CASSLPGNSGNTIYF,.,TRBJ1-3,TRBV5-6,.
TGTGCCAGCAGCGTAGAAGTGAACACTGAAGCTTTCTTT,CASSVEVNTEAFF,.,TRBJ1-1,TRBV9,.
TGTGCCAGCAGTTTTCGGGCGGGGAACACTGAAGCTTTCTTT,CASSFRAGNTEAFF,.,TRBJ1-1,TRBV27,.
TGTGCCAGTAAAACGGACAGGGGGCATGATGAGCAGTTCTTC,CASKTDRGHDEQFF,TRBD1,TRBJ2-1,TRBV19,.
TGTGCCAGTAGTATAGGTCAGCCCTATCAGCCCCAGCATTTT,CASSIGQPYQPQHF,.,TRBJ1-5,TRBV19,.
TGTGCCAGCAGCTTAACGGGTGCGTCAGATACGCAGTATTTT,CASSLTGASDTQYF,.,TRBJ2-3,TRBV11-2,.
TGTGCCAGCAGTTACGACAGGTACAATGAGCAGTTCTTC,CASSYDRYNEQFF,.,TRBJ2-1,TRBV6-6,.
TGCGCCAGCAGCCAAGATAGGGCTAGCGAGACCCAGTACTTC,CASSQDRASETQYF,.,TRBJ2-5,TRBV4-3,.
TGCGCCAGCAGTCCGGGGGGGACAGACATGTACGAGCAGTACTTC,CASSPGGTDMYEQYF,.,TRBJ2-7,TRBV5-1,.
TGCGCCAGCAGGAAGTCCGGGACCCAGTACTTC,CASRKSGTQYF,.,TRBJ2-5,TRBV10-2,few
TGTGCCAGTAGTGTGACAGGGCGTAATGAAAAACTGTTTTTT,CASSVTGRNEKLFF,TRBD1,TRBJ1-4,TRBV19,.
TGTGCCAGCAGTGACTATTCACCCCTCCACTTT,CASSDYSPLHF,.,TRBJ1-6,TRBV6-1,few
TGTGCCAGCAGCGTAGAGGAGGAGGCTAACTATGGCTACACCTTC,CASSVEEEANYGYTF,.,TRBJ1-2,TRBV9,.
TGTGCCAGCAGGACTAGCGAATCCGAGCAGTACTTC,CASRTSESEQYF,TRBD2,TRBJ2-7,TRBV28,.
TGTGCCAGCAGCCCCCCGTGGGCGTTGAACATTCAGTACTTC,CASSPPWALNIQYF,.,TRBJ2-4,TRBV7-9,few
TGCGCCAGCAGCTACCGGGACAGAGACTACGAGCAGTACTTC,CASSYRDRDYEQYF,TRBD1,TRBJ2-7,TRBV4-1,.
TGTGCCTCAAGAGGGACAGGGGGCGGTGGAAACACCATATATTTT,CASRGTGGGGNTIYF,TRBD1,TRBJ1-3,TRBV30,.
TGTGCCAGCAAACGACAGGGGGAAAATGAAAAACTGTTTTTT,CASKRQGENEKLFF,TRBD1,TRBJ1-4,TRBV6-5,.
TGTGCCAGCAGAGGGGACAAGTATTCACCCCTCCACTTT,CASRGDKYSPLHF,.,TRBJ1-6,TRBV7-2,.
TGTGCCAGTCATTTGGGCAGCGGGAATGAGCAGTTCTTC,CASHLGSGNEQFF,.,TRBJ2-1,TRBV2,.
TGTGCCAGCAGCCGGCCCCGGACAGGGGGCCTTAACTATGGCTACACCTTC,CASSRPRTGGLNYGYTF,TRBD1,TRBJ1-2,TRBV9,.
TGTGCCAGCAGTGAAGCCGACGGGGGGGCCCAGTACGAGCAGTACTTC,CASSEADGGAQYEQYF,TRBD2,TRBJ2-7,TRBV6-1,.
TGTGCCAGCAAAGGCCCCGGAGCCTATGGCTACACCTTC,CASKGPGAYGYTF,.,TRBJ1-2,TRBV28,.
TGCGCCAGCAGCTTGGATGTGGGTGTAACACCTGAGCAGTTCTTC,CASSLDVGVTPEQFF,.,TRBJ2-1,TRBV5-1,few
TGTGCCAGCAGTTCCAAGACTCGGGACACCGGGGAGCTGTTTTTT,CASSSKTRDTGELFF,.,TRBJ2-2,TRBV28,.
TGTGCCAGCAGTTACTCTCGGGTACAAGAGACCCAGTACTTC,CASSYSRVQETQYF,.,TRBJ2-5,TRBV6-6,.
TGCGCCAGCAGCCAGAACCACAGGGATAACTATGGCTACACCTTC,CASSQNHRDNYGYTF,.,TRBJ1-2,TRBV4-1,once